This T cell receptor beta chain is from a study of T cell changes during pregnancy in multiple sclerosis. V shed 5 bases, J shed 0 bases, and the junction held 4 bases outside the gene matches. This CDR3 contains 14 residues. The germline V gene encodes CDR1 MNHEY and CDR2 SVGAGI. The protocol was immunoSEQ multiplex PCR, while the TCRdb copy is restricted to in-frame clones and leaves out a portion. The sample yields around 30,000 clones, under 95% seen once. This sequence joins TRBV6-5 and TRBJ2-7; 7 bases are shared with TRBD1. The sample in question was CD4+ T cells from peripheral blood mononuclear cells, obtained after pregnancy. The TCR originated in a female donor with multiple sclerosis, enrolled in a pregnancy study. CDR3 loop: CASSPTGVSYEQYF. The CDR3 coding sequence is TGTGCCAGCAGTCCTACAGGGGTCTCCTACGAGCAGTACTTC.